Following are 4 T cell receptor beta chains from one sample sequenced in a study of beta chain features in type 1 diabetes. Reverse transcription of all isolated RNA meant that expressed TCRB transcripts were sequenced. TCRdb's table, derived via immunoSEQ multiplex PCR, lists solely in-frame clones and lacks some. The sample shows some 900,000 clones, 17% of them seen only once. Material for sequencing was naive CD4+ T cells from blood. The source is a woman younger than 35 in good health.

In its sample, this clone was seen a few times. The CDR3 nucleotides read TGCAGCGTCACCGACAGCGCTCGGCTCGGGTTTCCCTACAATGAGCAGTTCTTC. This codes for CSVTDSARLGFPYNEQFF. This sequence joins TRBV29-1 and TRBJ2-1; tentative D call: TRBD1 (5 bases). The CDR3 is made up of 18 amino acids. Germline V lookup: CDR1 SQVTM, CDR2 ANQGSEA. Deletions cut 6 bases from V and 2 bases from J, with 26 bases between.

This clone has just a few counts. The rearrangement joins TRBV15 to TRBJ2-7; a possible D gene is TRBD2 (6 bases). V lost 0 bases and J lost 5, with 11 bases in between. Looked up from germline, CDR1 is LNHNV and CDR2 is YYDKDF (reference sequence). There are 14 residues in the CDR3. CDR3 sequence reads: CATSRDRGWDEQYF. The CDR3 nucleotides read TGTGCCACCAGCAGAGATCGGGGGTGGGACGAGCAGTACTTC.

The V gene is TRBV19, the J gene TRBJ1-1; possible D gene TRBD1, 6 bases. The V and J ends lost 6 bases and 3 bases respectively, with 14 bases between them. Germline CDR1 LNHDA, CDR2 SQIVND (reference sequence). CDR3 length: 14 amino acids. The CDR3 nucleotides read TGTGCCAGTAGGAACAGGGCCAAGGACACTGAAGCTTTCTTT. Translation: CASRNRAKDTEAFF.

This clone was recorded a few times. This rearrangement joins TRBV14 to TRBJ1-1, with 7 bases matching TRBD1. Trimming took 6 bases from V and 0 from J; bases not matched to a gene: 1. This CDR3 region has 13 residues. Germline V gene data show CDR1 as SGHDN and CDR2 as FVKESK. In nucleotides, the CDR3 is TGTGCCAGCAGTGGGACAGTGAACACTGAAGCTTTCTTT. Its protein is CASSGTVNTEAFF. The full variable domain, its missing parts supplied by reference TRBV14 and TRBJ1-1, is EAGVTQFPSHSVIEKGQTVTLRCDPISGHDNLYWYRRVMGKEIKFLLHFVKESKQDESGMPNNRFLAERTGGTYSTLKVQPAELEDSGVYFCASSGTVNTEAFFGQGTRLTVV.